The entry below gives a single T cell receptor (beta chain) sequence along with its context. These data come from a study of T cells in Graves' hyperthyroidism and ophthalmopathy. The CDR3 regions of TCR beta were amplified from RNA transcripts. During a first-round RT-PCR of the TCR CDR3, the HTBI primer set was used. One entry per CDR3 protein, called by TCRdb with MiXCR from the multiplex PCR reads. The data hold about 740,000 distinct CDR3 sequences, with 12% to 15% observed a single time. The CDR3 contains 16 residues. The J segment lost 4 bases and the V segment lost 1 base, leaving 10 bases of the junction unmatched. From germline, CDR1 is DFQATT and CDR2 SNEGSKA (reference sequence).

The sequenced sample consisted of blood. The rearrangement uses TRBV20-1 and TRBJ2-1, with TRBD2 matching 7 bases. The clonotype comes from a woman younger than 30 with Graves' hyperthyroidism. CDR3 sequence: CSARAFGGRGYNEQFF. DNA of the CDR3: TGCAGTGCTAGAGCGTTTGGCGGGAGAGGTTACAATGAGCAGTTCTTC.